The 17 T cell receptor beta chains listed next were all sequenced from one sample in a study of blood T cells in healthy people across ages. Alongside a J-beta primer mix, a sample-barcoded 5' primer served in a second PCR lasting about 6 to 12 cycles. MiXCR was run by TCRdb on the 5' RACE reads, yielding one entry per CDR3 protein. There are more than 1,000,000 distinct CDR3 sequences in the sample; around 27% occur only once, and about 0.8% lies in the top ten. These data were likewise used in another study, on T cells of mothers and their children.

The material sequenced was blood. Every receptor here comes from a girl aged 2 to 10 in good health.

The rearrangement uses TRBV5-1 and TRBJ2-1; TRBD2 might be the D (6 bases). V was trimmed by 0 bases and J by 2 bases, leaving 15 bases between them. The CDR3 consists of 17 residues. Germline V gene lookup returns CDR1 SGHRS and CDR2 YFSETQ. The CDR3 coding sequence is TGCGCCAGCAGCTTGGGCGGTCTAGCGCGTCCCTACAATGAGCAGTTCTTC. Protein sequence: CASSLGGLARPYNEQFF.

The chain joins TRBV2 to TRBJ1-5; D is unclear. CDR1 and CDR2 from the germline V gene are SNHLY and FYNNEI. This CDR3 spans 17 amino acids. V lost 4 bases and J lost 1, with 17 bases in between. The CDR3 loop is CASSVGPIHDSNQPQHF. The CDR3 coding sequence is TGTGCCAGCAGTGTAGGGCCCATCCACGACAGCAATCAGCCCCAGCATTTT.

The chain links TRBV29-1 to TRBJ2-7, with unresolved D. There are 13 residues in the CDR3. The germline gives CDR1 SQVTM, CDR2 ANQGSEA. Trimming cost V 6 bases and J 2 bases, with 14 bases left between them. CDR3 amino acids: CSVQHGRPYEQYF. CDR3 DNA: TGCAGCGTGCAACACGGACGGCCCTACGAGCAGTACTTC.

The chain joins TRBV20-1 to TRBJ2-7; unclear D gene. The CDR3 covers 15 residues. V gave up 0 bases and J gave up 3 bases, with 15 bases separating them. Germline CDR1 reads DFQATT; CDR2 reads SNEGSKA (reference sequence). This CDR3 is CSARDPKDHNYEQYF. The CDR3 region has the DNA TGCAGTGCTAGAGATCCCAAGGATCACAACTACGAGCAGTACTTC.

The CDR3: CASRTSGGGHEQFF. CDR3 coding DNA: TGTGCCAGCAGGACTAGCGGGGGGGGCCATGAGCAGTTCTTC. The rearrangement joins TRBV6-2 or TRBV6-3 to TRBJ2-5; 14 bases map to TRBD2. TRBJ2-1 matches the DNA end more closely, so the J call is doubtful. CDR3 length: 14 residues. Per the germline V gene, CDR1 is MNHEY and CDR2 is SVGEGT.

This clonotype was counted a few times. The chain carries TRBV7-9 and TRBJ2-5, with D perhaps assigned TRBD1 or TRBD2 (5 bases each). The last part of the DNA fits TRBJ2-1 better; the J call may be wrong. The CDR3 has 14 amino acids. Germline V gene sequence: CDR1 SEHNR, CDR2 FQNEAQ (reference sequence). CDR3 in DNA: TGTGCCAGCAGCTCAACGGGGCCATTCAATGAGCAGTTCTTC. Residues: CASSSTGPFNEQFF.

V and J are TRBV3-1 and TRBJ2-7; D might be TRBD1 (5 bases). Trimming removed 4 bases from V and 6 bases from J, with 13 bases in between. This CDR3 is 13 amino acids long. The germline V gene has CDR1 LGHDT and CDR2 YNNKEL (reference sequence). The CDR3 DNA sequence: TGTGCCAGCAGCCGCGGTTGGACAAGCGAGCAGTACTTC. Its translation is CASSRGWTSEQYF.

This clonotype was recorded a few times. J is TRBJ1-2 and V is TRBV29-1, with D possibly matching TRBD1 (6 bases). The CDR3 contains 13 residues. The V end lost 7 bases, the J end lost 1 base, and 13 bases lay between the germline ends. The germline CDR1 and CDR2 sequences are SQVTM and ANQGSEA. In DNA, the CDR3 is TGCAGCGCTCCGACAGGAATTAACTATGGCTACACCTTC. Translation gives CSAPTGINYGYTF.

This clonotype was detected only a few times. The chain couples TRBV11-2 to TRBJ2-5; D ambiguous. This CDR3 is 18 amino acids long. V gave up 2 bases and J gave up 5 bases, with 24 bases separating them. The germline CDR1 and CDR2 sequences are SGHAT and FQNNGV. CDR3 protein: CASSLIPGREWVRETQYF. The CDR3 coding sequence is TGTGCCAGCAGCTTAATCCCAGGTCGTGAGTGGGTAAGGGAGACCCAGTACTTC.

This chain connects TRBV6-1 to TRBJ2-5; D may be TRBD2 (6 bases). The DNA end lines up better with TRBJ2-1; the J call may be wrong. The CDR3 is 15 amino acids. Germline CDR1 reads MNHNS; CDR2 reads SASEGT. CDR3 DNA: TGTGCCAGCAGTGAATGGGGGGATCGCATTAGTGAGCAGTTCTTC. Residues: CASSEWGDRISEQFF.

V and J are TRBV4-2 and TRBJ2-5; 8 bases agree with TRBD2. This CDR3 spans 15 amino acids. J was trimmed by 2 bases and V by 1 base; bases with no gene match: 3. Germline V lookup: CDR1 LGHNA, CDR2 YNFKEQ. The CDR3 is CASSQAAGAQETQYF. DNA of the CDR3: TGTGCCAGCAGCCAAGCAGCGGGGGCACAAGAGACCCAGTACTTC.

This clonotype occurred a few times. The V and J genes are TRBV20-1 and TRBJ2-1; unclear D gene. The V end lost 6 bases, the J end lost 9 bases, and 18 bases lay between the germline ends. Germline V gene sequence: CDR1 DFQATT, CDR2 SNEGSKA (reference sequence). The CDR3 loop spans 13 amino acids. DNA of the CDR3: TGCAGTGCGGTAAAGAGGCTAGTCGGTGAGCAGTTCTTC. This encodes CSAVKRLVGEQFF.

In this sample, this clonotype turned up a few times. The junction and the germline gene differ at one end; a read error may be behind it. The chain uses TRBV7-9 and TRBJ2-2; D is ambiguous. The CDR3 spans 12 residues. Germline lookup yields CDR1 SEHNR and CDR2 FQNEAQ (reference sequence). CDR3 DNA sequence: TGCGCCCGAACGGGGAACACCGGGGAGCTGTTTTTT. As protein: CARTGNTGELFF.

The rearrangement uses TRBV2 and TRBJ2-1, with 9 bases matching TRBD2. The CDR3 runs 16 residues. The germline V gene has CDR1 SNHLY and CDR2 FYNNEI. After removal of 4 bases from V and 4 bases from J, the junction contained 8 bases not matched to a gene. For the CDR3, the DNA is TGTGCCAGCAGTGGGGGGTGGCTAGCGGGGTACAATGAGCAGTTCTTC. It specifies CASSGGWLAGYNEQFF.

The rearrangement links TRBV7-9 to TRBJ2-1, with D tentatively TRBD1 or TRBD2 (5 bases each). Germline V gene data show CDR1 as SEHNR and CDR2 as FQNEAQ (reference sequence). With 5 bases removed from V and 12 bases from J, the gap between germline ends came to 14 bases. The CDR3 sequence is 12 residues long. CDR3 protein: CASSLPRDGQFF. The CDR3 bases are TGTGCCAGCAGCCTGCCCCGGGACGGGCAGTTCTTC.

This clonotype was seen a handful of times. J is TRBJ2-1 and V is TRBV29-1; 7 nucleotides line up with TRBD2. The V segment lost 3 bases and the J segment 5 bases; nucleotides outside the gene matches: 10. Germline CDR1 and CDR2: SQVTM and ANQGSEA. The CDR3 has 15 residues. Here the CDR3 reads CSVEVSAGEDNEQFF. CDR3 sequence (DNA): TGCAGCGTTGAGGTTTCTGCGGGAGAGGACAATGAGCAGTTCTTC.

This clonotype was observed a few times. V is TRBV12-3 or TRBV12-4 and J is TRBJ1-1; 8 positions match TRBD1. With V trimmed by 6 bases and J by 1 base, 7 bases remained unmatched. CDR3 length: 15 amino acids. CDR3 residues: CASSPSQGANTEAFF. CDR3 coding DNA: TGTGCCAGCAGCCCAAGCCAGGGGGCGAACACTGAAGCTTTCTTT.